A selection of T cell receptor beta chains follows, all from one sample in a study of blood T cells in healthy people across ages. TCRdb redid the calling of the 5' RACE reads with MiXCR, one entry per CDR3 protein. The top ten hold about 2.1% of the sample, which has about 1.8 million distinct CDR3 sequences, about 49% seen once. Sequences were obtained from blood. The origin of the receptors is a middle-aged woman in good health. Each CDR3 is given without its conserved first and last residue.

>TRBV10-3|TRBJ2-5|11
AISPRGEETQY
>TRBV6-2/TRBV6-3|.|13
ASSYQSTSLNEQY
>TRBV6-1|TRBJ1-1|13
ASSGGTASNTEAF
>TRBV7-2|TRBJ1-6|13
ASSLEGAYNSPLH
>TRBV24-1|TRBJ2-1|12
ATSSHFGYNEQF
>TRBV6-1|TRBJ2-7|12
ASSGLTVSGEQY
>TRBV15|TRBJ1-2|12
ATSRVDRGDGYT
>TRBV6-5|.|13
ASRRPGQTLYEQY
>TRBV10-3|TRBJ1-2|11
AISERTGHGYT
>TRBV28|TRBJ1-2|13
ASSLRDLPNYGYT
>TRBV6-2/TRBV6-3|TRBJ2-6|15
ASNEYSPNSGANVLT
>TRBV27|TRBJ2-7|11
ASRHMGGDEQY
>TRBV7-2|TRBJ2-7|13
ASSRPGDRQHEQY
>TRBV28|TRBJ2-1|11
ASNTGGPIEQF
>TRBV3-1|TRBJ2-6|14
ASRKTGGYGANVLT
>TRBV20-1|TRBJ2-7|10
SAREQAYEQY
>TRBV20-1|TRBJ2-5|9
SARSINEQY
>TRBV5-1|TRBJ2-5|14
ASSLAGRRGQETQY
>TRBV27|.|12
ASRMSPGGAEQY
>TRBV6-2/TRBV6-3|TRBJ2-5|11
ASSILVQETQY
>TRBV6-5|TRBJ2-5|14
ASSYSFFGGGETQY
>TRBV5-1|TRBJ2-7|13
ASSAGDRPSYEQY
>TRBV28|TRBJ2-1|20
ASSPPPTLGLAGSTSYNEQF
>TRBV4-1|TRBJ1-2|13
ASSQTSTVWHGYT
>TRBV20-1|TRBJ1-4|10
SAGGTNEKLF
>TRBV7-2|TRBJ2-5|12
ASSGWGGGETQY
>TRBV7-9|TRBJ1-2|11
ASSHAGLLGYT
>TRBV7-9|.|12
ASSFGQVQETQF
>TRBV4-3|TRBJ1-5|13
ASSQDLGRDQPQH
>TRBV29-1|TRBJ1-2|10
SVGDGAYGYT
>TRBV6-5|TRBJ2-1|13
ASSRAGGSYNEQF
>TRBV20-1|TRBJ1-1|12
SALRGTGNTEAF
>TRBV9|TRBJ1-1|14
ASSVGAGYRGTEAF
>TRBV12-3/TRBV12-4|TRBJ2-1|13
ASSLERGGPFGQF
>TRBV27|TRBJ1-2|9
ATSGHTGYT
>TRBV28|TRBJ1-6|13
ASSRRDRDNSPLH
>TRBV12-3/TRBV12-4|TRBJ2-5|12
ASTGQGARETQY
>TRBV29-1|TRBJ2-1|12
SVKQGGSYNEQF
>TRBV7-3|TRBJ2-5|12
ASSDGTSGETQY
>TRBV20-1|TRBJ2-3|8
SARSTTQY
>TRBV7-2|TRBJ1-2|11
ASSLTIHYGYT
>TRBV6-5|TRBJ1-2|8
ASGTDGYT
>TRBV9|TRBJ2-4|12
ASSVGGYKNIQY
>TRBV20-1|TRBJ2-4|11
SALDRARNIQY
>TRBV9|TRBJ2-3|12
ASERGGLADTQY
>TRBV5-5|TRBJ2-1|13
ASSPPLAGGDEQF
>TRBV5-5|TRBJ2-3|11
ASDRGVTDTQY